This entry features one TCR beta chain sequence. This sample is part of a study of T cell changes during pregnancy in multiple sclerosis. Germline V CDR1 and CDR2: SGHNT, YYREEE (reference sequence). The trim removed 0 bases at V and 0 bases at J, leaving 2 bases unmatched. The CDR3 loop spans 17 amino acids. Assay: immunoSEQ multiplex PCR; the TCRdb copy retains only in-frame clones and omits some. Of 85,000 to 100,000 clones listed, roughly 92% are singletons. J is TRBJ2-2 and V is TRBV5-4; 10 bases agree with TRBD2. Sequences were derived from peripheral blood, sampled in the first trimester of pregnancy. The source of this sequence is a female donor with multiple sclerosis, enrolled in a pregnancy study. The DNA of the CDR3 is TGTGCCAGCAGCTTGGGACTAGCGGGTTCGAACACCGGGGAGCTGTTTTTT. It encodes CASSLGLAGSNTGELFF.